The clone carrying this T cell receptor beta chain was detected once. What it recognizes is unknown. This sample was included in a study of shared clonotypes between healthy human individuals. Broader study findings: Four donors had 5% to 6.5% of their naive CD4 clonotypes in common.

The protocol was immunoSEQ multiplex PCR, while the TCRdb copy is restricted to in-frame clones and leaves out a portion. Of more than 1.2 million clones listed, just under 99% were seen once; the top ten hold approximately 0.4%. Donors comprised healthy HIV-negative adults lacking recent acute infections or vaccinations. V shed 1 base and J shed 8 bases, with 6 bases lying between them. Germline-derived CDR1 and CDR2 are SQVTM and ANQGSEA. The CDR3 contains 11 residues. This TCR came from a man under 40 in good health. The sample was naive CD4+ T cells sorted from blood. The subset was: CD45RA+ positively selected. V and J are TRBV29-1 and TRBJ2-1; the D is unclear. This CDR3 is CSVEGRDEQFF. The CDR3 region has the DNA TGCAGCGTTGAAGGTAGAGATGAGCAGTTCTTC.